The entry that follows covers one T cell receptor (beta chain) sequence. The data originate from a study of control samples from healthy donors and cancer patients. The ends were cut back, 1 base at V and 4 bases at J, with 4 bases in the middle. The CDR3 contains 12 residues. Germline V gene sequence: CDR1 KGHSH, CDR2 LQKENI. Repertoires were generated with immunoSEQ multiplex PCR, while TCRdb's copy carries only in-frame clones and drops some. The sample includes roughly 30,000 clones, approximately 90% seen only once; the top ten take under 5%. This rearrangement joins TRBV18 to TRBJ2-5; D uncertain. The sample taken for sequencing was formalin-fixed, paraffin-embedded tissue. The sequence was obtained from a female donor with melanoma. For the CDR3, the DNA is TGTGCCAGCTCACCACTGGGAGAGACCCAGTACTTC. Translation gives CASSPLGETQYF.